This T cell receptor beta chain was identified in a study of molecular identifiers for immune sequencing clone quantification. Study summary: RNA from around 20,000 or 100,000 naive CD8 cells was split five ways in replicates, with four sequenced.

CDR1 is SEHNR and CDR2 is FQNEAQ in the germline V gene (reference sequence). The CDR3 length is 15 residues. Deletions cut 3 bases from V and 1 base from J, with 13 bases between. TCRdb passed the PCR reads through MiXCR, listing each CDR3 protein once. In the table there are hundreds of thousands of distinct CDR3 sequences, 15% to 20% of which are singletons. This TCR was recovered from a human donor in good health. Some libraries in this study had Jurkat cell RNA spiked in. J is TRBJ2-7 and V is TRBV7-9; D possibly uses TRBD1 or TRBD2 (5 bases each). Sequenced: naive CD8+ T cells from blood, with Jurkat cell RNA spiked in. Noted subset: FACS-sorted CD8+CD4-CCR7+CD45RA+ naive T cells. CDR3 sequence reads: CASSFVGTRSYEQYF. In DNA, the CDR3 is TGTGCCAGCAGCTTTGTGGGGACGAGATCCTACGAGCAGTACTTC. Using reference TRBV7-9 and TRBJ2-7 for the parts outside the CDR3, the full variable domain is DTGVSQNPRHKITKRGQNVTFRCDPISEHNRLYWYRQTLGQGPEFLTYFQNEAQLEKSRLLSDRFSAERPKGSFSTLEIQRTEQGDSAMYLCASSFVGTRSYEQYFGPGTRLTVT.